This T cell receptor (beta chain) is from a study of blood T cell repertoires in COVID-19. Study details: The United States, Italy and Spain provided the acute and convalescent COVID-19 samples.

CDR1 is SNHLY, CDR2 FYNNEI, per germline. The CDR3 contains 11 residues. J was trimmed by 12 bases and V by 4 bases; bases with no gene match: 4. Here immunoSEQ multiplex PCR was the method, and the copy in TCRdb shows in-frame clones only, minus some. The table has about 140,000 clones, 65% to 85% seen once. The receptor comes from a man aged 45 to 65 with active or convalescent COVID-19. Input material: peripheral blood. The chain uses TRBV2 and TRBJ1-2; 8 bases line up with TRBD1. The CDR3 loop reads CASSVKTGDTF. CDR3 sequence (DNA): TGTGCCAGCAGTGTGAAGACAGGGGACACCTTC.